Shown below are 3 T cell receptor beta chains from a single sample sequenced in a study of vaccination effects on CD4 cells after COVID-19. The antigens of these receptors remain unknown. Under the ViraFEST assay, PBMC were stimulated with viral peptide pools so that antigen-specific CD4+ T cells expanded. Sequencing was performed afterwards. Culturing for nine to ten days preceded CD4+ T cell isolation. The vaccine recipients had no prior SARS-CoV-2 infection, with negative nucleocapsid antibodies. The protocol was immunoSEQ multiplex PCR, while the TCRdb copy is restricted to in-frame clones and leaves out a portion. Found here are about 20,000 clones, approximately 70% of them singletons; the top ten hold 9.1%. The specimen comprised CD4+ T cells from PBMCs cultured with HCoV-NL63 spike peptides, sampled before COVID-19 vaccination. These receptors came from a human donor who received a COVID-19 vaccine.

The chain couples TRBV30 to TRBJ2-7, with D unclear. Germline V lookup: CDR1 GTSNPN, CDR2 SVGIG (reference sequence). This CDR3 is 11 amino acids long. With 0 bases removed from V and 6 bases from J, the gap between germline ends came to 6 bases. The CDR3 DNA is TGTGCCTGGAGTGTCTTCGGCGAGCAGTACTTC. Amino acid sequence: CAWSVFGEQYF.

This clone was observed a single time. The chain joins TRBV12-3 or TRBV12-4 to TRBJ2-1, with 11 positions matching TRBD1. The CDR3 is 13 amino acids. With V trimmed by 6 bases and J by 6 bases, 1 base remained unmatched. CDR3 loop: CASSGTGGNEQFF. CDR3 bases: TGTGCCAGCAGCGGGACAGGGGGCAATGAGCAGTTCTTC.

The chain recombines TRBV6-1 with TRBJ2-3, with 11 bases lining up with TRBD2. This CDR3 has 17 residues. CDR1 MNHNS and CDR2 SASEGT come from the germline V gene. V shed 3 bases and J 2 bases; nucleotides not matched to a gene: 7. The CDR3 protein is CASSEGTSGANTDTQYF. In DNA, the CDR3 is TGTGCCAGCAGTGAGGGGACTAGCGGTGCTAACACAGATACGCAGTATTTT.